What follows are 15 T cell receptor beta chains derived from one specimen sequenced in a study of T cells in Graves' hyperthyroidism and ophthalmopathy. Authors of the study amplified TCR beta CDR3 regions from RNA transcripts. Carried out on the TCR CDR3, a first-round RT-PCR used the HTBI primer set. TCRdb itself ran the multiplex PCR reads through MiXCR, one entry per CDR3 protein. The sample lists under 400,000 distinct CDR3 sequences; around 14% were seen once. The specimen was blood. These receptors originate from a woman under 30 with Graves' hyperthyroidism.

This clonotype was seen many times. V usage is TRBV20-1 and J usage is TRBJ2-7, with TRBD2 matching 8 bases. The junction had 5 bases not matched to a gene; V was cut back by 0 bases and J by 1 base. The CDR3 extends over 15 amino acids. Per the germline V gene, CDR1 is DFQATT and CDR2 is SNEGSKA (reference sequence). CDR3 nucleotide sequence: TGCAGTGCTAGAGATATTGGCGGGAGGTCCTACGAGCAGTACTTC. Its protein product is CSARDIGGRSYEQYF.

The sample holds many counts of this clonotype. J is TRBJ1-3 and V is TRBV12-3 or TRBV12-4; TRBD1 matches at 7 bases. The trim removed 6 bases at V and 8 bases at J, leaving 10 bases unmatched. The CDR3 has 14 residues. The CDR3, as DNA: TGTGCCAGCAGCCCGGGACAGAAAAGGGACACCATATATTTT. Translation gives CASSPGQKRDTIYF.

The CDR3, as DNA: TGTGCCAGCAGGTTAGGCGAATTTAATTCACCCCTCCACTTT. It specifies CASRLGEFNSPLHF. The chain recombines TRBV28 with TRBJ1-6; D is ambiguous. CDR3 length: 14 residues. Trimming took 6 bases from V and 6 from J, leaving 12 bases between them. Germline CDR1 and CDR2: MDHEN and SYDVKM.

This clonotype was seen repeatedly, ten times or more. V gene TRBV11-2 combines with J gene TRBJ2-7; D may be TRBD2 (5 bases). The V gene lost 5 bases and the J gene lost 1 base, with 15 bases spanning the gap. The CDR3 spans 15 residues. Germline V gene lookup returns CDR1 SGHAT and CDR2 FQNNGV. The chain's CDR3 is CASSPGVLLSYEQYF. For the CDR3, the DNA is TGTGCCAGCAGCCCCGGGGTCCTCCTATCCTACGAGCAGTACTTC. Full variable domain (rest looked up from reference TRBV11-2 and TRBJ2-7): EAGVAQSPRYKIIEKRQSVAFWCNPISGHATLYWYQQILGQGPKLLIQFQNNGVVDDSQLPKDRFSAERLKGVDSTLKIQPAKLEDSAVYLCASSPGVLLSYEQYFGPGTRLTVT.

The V and J genes are TRBV14 and TRBJ2-3; 9 positions agree with TRBD2. The CDR3 spans 20 residues. V trimming: 3 bases; J trimming: 0 bases; junction bases outside the gene matches: 16. CDR1 is SGHDN, CDR2 FVKESK, per germline. CDR3 sequence: CASSQPGKGGRARSTDTQYF. In DNA, the CDR3 is TGTGCCAGCAGCCAGCCTGGTAAGGGCGGGAGGGCCCGGAGCACAGATACGCAGTATTTT.

Note on this clonotype: Possible read error: a much larger clone is one base away. The chain has TRBV28 and TRBJ2-1; tentatively, D is TRBD2 (5 bases). CDR1 is MDHEN and CDR2 is SYDVKM in the germline V gene. The ends were cut back, 6 bases at V and 0 bases at J, with 21 bases in the middle. The CDR3 runs 18 residues. CDR3 sequence (DNA): TGTGCCAGCAGCCAAGGGCTAACCGGGGTAAGCTCCTACAATGAGCAGTTCTTC. It specifies CASSQGLTGVSSYNEQFF.

Points on this clonotype: Germline is not matched at one junction end, which may reflect a read error. The chain carries TRBV5-1 and TRBJ2-7; TRBD1 agrees at 8 bases. The germline V gene has CDR1 SGHRS and CDR2 YFSETQ. CDR3 length: 14 amino acids. CDR3 DNA sequence: TGCACCAGCAGCTTGGACAGGGCATCCTACGAGCAGTACTTC. It is translated as CTSSLDRASYEQYF.

CDR3 sequence (DNA): TGTGCCAGCAGCCAAGTGGGCCCAGATACGCAGTATTTT. Translation: CASSQVGPDTQYF. The chain has TRBV14 and TRBJ2-3; D remains unclear. CDR3 length: 13 amino acids. CDR1 SGHDN and CDR2 FVKESK come from the germline V gene. V lost 1 base to trimming and J lost 4 bases, with 6 bases between them. The whole variable domain, filled in from reference TRBV14 and TRBJ2-3, reads EAGVTQFPSHSVIEKGQTVTLRCDPISGHDNLYWYRRVMGKEIKFLLHFVKESKQDESGMPNNRFLAERTGGTYSTLKVQPAELEDSGVYFCASSQVGPDTQYFGPGTRLTVL.

Ten or more counts support this clonotype. The chain employs TRBV15 and TRBJ1-4; TRBD1 is a possible D gene (5 bases). Per the germline V gene, CDR1 is LNHNV and CDR2 is YYDKDF (reference sequence). The CDR3 extends over 14 amino acids. Trimming removed 1 base from V and 7 bases from J, with 10 bases in between. The CDR3, as DNA: TGTGCCACCAGCAGAGGGACGGGGGGTGAAAAACTGTTTTTT. This codes for CATSRGTGGEKLFF.

This clonotype was seen at least ten times. This chain joins TRBV10-2 and TRBJ2-5; 12 bases are shared with TRBD2. V was pared by 4 bases and J by 3 bases, with 3 bases of the junction left unmatched. Germline assignment: CDR1 WSHSY and CDR2 SAAADI. The CDR3 totals 15 residues. The CDR3 DNA is TGCGCCAGCAGTGGTAGACTAGCGGGGGAAGAGACCCAGTACTTC. It is translated as CASSGRLAGEETQYF.

The genes are TRBV5-6 and TRBJ2-7, with 10 bases fitting TRBD2. The CDR3 runs to 18 residues. Trimming at V came to 4 bases and at J to 2 bases, leaving 15 bases not matched to a gene. In germline, CDR1 is SGHDT, CDR2 YYEEEE. The CDR3 sequence: CASSEWWLAGVSTYEQYF. The DNA for the CDR3 is TGTGCCAGCAGCGAATGGTGGCTAGCGGGAGTATCAACCTACGAGCAGTACTTC.

There are many counts of this clonotype. This sequence joins TRBV24-1 and TRBJ2-5, with 9 bases that match TRBD1. V trimming: 2 bases; J trimming: 5 bases; junction bases outside the gene matches: 11. The CDR3 totals 17 residues. Per germline, CDR1 KGHDR and CDR2 SFDVKD. The CDR3 coding sequence is TGTGCCACCAGTGATTGGAAGTCACAGGGGGCGGGGGAGACCCAGTACTTC. It specifies CATSDWKSQGAGETQYF.

This clonotype was recorded many times. J is TRBJ2-1 and V is TRBV7-9; no reliable D call. This CDR3 contains 16 residues. The V end was cut by 0 bases, the J end by 5 bases, with 14 bases between. CDR1 and CDR2 from the germline V gene are SEHNR and FQNEAQ (reference sequence). CDR3 in DNA: TGTGCCAGCAGCTTAGCTGGCGGAGAAGGAAACAATGAGCAGTTCTTC. This sequence encodes CASSLAGGEGNNEQFF. The whole variable domain, filled in from reference TRBV7-9 and TRBJ2-1, reads DTGVSQNPRHKITKRGQNVTFRCDPISEHNRLYWYRQTLGQGPEFLTYFQNEAQLEKSRLLSDRFSAERPKGSFSTLEIQRTEQGDSAMYLCASSLAGGEGNNEQFFGPGTRLTVL.

The rearrangement uses TRBV30 and TRBJ1-6; D not resolved. The ends were cut back, 4 bases at V and 9 bases at J, with 13 bases in the middle. CDR1 GTSNPN and CDR2 SVGIG come from the germline V gene (reference sequence). The CDR3 runs 13 residues. The CDR3 DNA sequence: TGTGCCTGGAATGAAGGCTTTGGTTCACCCCTCCACTTT. The encoded protein is CAWNEGFGSPLHF.

The table lists this clonotype with many counts. The chain employs TRBV24-1 and TRBJ1-5; no clear D. The CDR3 covers 13 residues. Between the trimmed V and J ends, which lost 4 bases and 2 bases, there was a span of 5 bases. Germline V lookup: CDR1 KGHDR, CDR2 SFDVKD. The CDR3 protein is CATSEGRNQPQHF. CDR3 nucleotide sequence: TGTGCCACCAGTGAAGGGCGCAATCAGCCCCAGCATTTT.